The TCR beta chain under discussion was sequenced for a study of cytomegalovirus exposure and HLA in healthy donors. Sequenced by immunoSEQ multiplex PCR; TCRdb stores in-frame clones only, minus some. The table lists about 190,000 clones, 84% of them singletons. The sequenced sample consisted of PBMCs. The sequence was obtained from a man in his late teens or twenties in good health and CMV-seropositive.

DNA of the CDR3: TGTGCCATCAGTGAGTCGGGGGGGGAGGGCCGCTACGAGCAGTACTTC. This sequence encodes CAISESGGEGRYEQYF. The J gene is TRBJ2-7, the V gene TRBV10-3; the match to TRBD2 covers 7 bases. Germline-derived CDR1 and CDR2 are ENHRY and SYGVKD. Trimming at V came to 0 bases and at J to 3 bases, leaving 8 bases not matched to a gene. The length of the CDR3 is 16 residues.